What follows are 8 T cell receptor beta chains derived from one specimen sequenced in a study of T cell repertoires in cytomegalovirus infection. TCRdb re-analysed the reads in MiXCR, keeping a single row per CDR3 protein. The repertoire consists of approximately 470,000 distinct CDR3 sequences, with under 45% occurring once and the leading ten covering 40% to 50%. Their cognate antigens are unknown. The material was cultured PBMCs, obtained from culture after CMV antigen stimulation. The receptors shown here come from a human donor in good health (CMV status not recorded). Some clones in this sample may be carry-over from other donors' samples.

This clonotype was counted between two and nine times. The chain recombines TRBV7-4 with TRBJ2-1; TRBD1 or TRBD2 may be the D gene (5 bases each). Trimming cost V 2 bases and J 2 bases, with 10 bases left between them. CDR1 is SGHVT and CDR2 is SQSDAQ in the germline V gene. This CDR3 comprises 15 residues. The CDR3 loop reads CASSLMGVTYNEQFF. CDR3 bases: TGTGCCAGCAGCTTAATGGGGGTTACCTACAATGAGCAGTTCTTC.

The chain is built from TRBV6-2 or TRBV6-3 and TRBJ2-1; no clear D gene. V was pared by 4 bases and J by 0 bases, with 10 bases between. This CDR3 is 15 amino acids long. Germline loops: CDR1 MNHEY, CDR2 SVGEGT. DNA for the CDR3: TGTGCCAGCAGTTCAGGACCATTCTCCTACAATGAGCAGTTCTTC. This sequence encodes CASSSGPFSYNEQFF.

This chain connects TRBV29-1 to TRBJ2-7; D gene uncertain. The CDR3 loop spans 12 amino acids. Germline V gene sequence: CDR1 SQVTM, CDR2 ANQGSEA. Trimming shortened V by 4 bases and J by 4 bases, and 11 bases separated the two germline ends. The CDR3 is CSVGGGVYEQYF. The CDR3 bases are TGCAGCGTTGGGGGTGGTGTGTACGAGCAGTACTTC.

There are a few counts of this clonotype. This chain connects TRBV15 to TRBJ2-3; D unresolved. Looked up from germline, CDR1 is LNHNV and CDR2 is YYDKDF (reference sequence). Trimming took 5 bases from V and 4 from J, leaving 16 bases between them. This CDR3 has 15 residues. CDR3 nucleotide sequence: TGTGCCACCAGCGAATGGCAGTTTGTATCAGATACGCAGTATTTT. This translates into CATSEWQFVSDTQYF.

The J gene is TRBJ1-1, the V gene TRBV10-1; D possibly corresponds to TRBD1 (5 bases). The CDR3 length is 15 residues. In germline, CDR1 is WNHNN, CDR2 SYGVQD (reference sequence). Trimming took off 8 bases at V and 2 bases at J, with 18 bases between the two ends. The CDR3 loop is CASSRELGTNTEAFF. DNA for the CDR3: TGCGCCAGCTCCAGGGAATTGGGAACCAACACTGAAGCTTTCTTT.

This clonotype has only a few counts. The CDR3 DNA sequence: TGTGCCAGCAGCCCCTTTGGGGGTTCTGGAAACACCATATATTTT. Translating gives CASSPFGGSGNTIYF. The rearrangement links TRBV7-2 to TRBJ1-3, with D possibly TRBD1 on 5 matching bases. From germline, CDR1 is SGHTA and CDR2 FQGNSA. V was shortened by 5 bases and J by 1 base, with 12 bases between the two germline ends. This CDR3 has 15 residues. Supplemented by reference TRBV7-2 and TRBJ1-3, the full variable domain reads GAGVSQSPSNKVTEKGKDVELRCDPISGHTALYWYRQSLGQGLEFLIYFQGNSAPDKSGLPSDRFSAERTGGSVSTLTIQRTQQEDSAVYLCASSPFGGSGNTIYFGEGSWLTVV.

There are a few counts of this clonotype. The chain carries TRBV7-8 and TRBJ2-5; 11 nucleotides match TRBD2. Germline CDR1 SGHVS, CDR2 FQNEAQ. The CDR3 has 17 amino acids. Trimming removed 5 bases from V and 4 bases from J; junction bases left unmatched: 12. CDR3 coding DNA: TGTGCCAGCAGCCCAGGGGTAGCGGGAGGGTCGAGAGAGACCCAGTACTTC. Its protein is CASSPGVAGGSRETQYF.

The V and J genes are TRBV18 and TRBJ2-3; 11 bases map to TRBD2. Germline V lookup: CDR1 KGHSH, CDR2 LQKENI. V was pared by 4 bases and J by 2 bases, with 5 bases of the junction left unmatched. This CDR3 is built from 16 residues. The CDR3 DNA is TGTGCCAGCTCACAACTAGCGGGGGCCCACACAGATACGCAGTATTTT. It is translated as CASSQLAGAHTDTQYF.